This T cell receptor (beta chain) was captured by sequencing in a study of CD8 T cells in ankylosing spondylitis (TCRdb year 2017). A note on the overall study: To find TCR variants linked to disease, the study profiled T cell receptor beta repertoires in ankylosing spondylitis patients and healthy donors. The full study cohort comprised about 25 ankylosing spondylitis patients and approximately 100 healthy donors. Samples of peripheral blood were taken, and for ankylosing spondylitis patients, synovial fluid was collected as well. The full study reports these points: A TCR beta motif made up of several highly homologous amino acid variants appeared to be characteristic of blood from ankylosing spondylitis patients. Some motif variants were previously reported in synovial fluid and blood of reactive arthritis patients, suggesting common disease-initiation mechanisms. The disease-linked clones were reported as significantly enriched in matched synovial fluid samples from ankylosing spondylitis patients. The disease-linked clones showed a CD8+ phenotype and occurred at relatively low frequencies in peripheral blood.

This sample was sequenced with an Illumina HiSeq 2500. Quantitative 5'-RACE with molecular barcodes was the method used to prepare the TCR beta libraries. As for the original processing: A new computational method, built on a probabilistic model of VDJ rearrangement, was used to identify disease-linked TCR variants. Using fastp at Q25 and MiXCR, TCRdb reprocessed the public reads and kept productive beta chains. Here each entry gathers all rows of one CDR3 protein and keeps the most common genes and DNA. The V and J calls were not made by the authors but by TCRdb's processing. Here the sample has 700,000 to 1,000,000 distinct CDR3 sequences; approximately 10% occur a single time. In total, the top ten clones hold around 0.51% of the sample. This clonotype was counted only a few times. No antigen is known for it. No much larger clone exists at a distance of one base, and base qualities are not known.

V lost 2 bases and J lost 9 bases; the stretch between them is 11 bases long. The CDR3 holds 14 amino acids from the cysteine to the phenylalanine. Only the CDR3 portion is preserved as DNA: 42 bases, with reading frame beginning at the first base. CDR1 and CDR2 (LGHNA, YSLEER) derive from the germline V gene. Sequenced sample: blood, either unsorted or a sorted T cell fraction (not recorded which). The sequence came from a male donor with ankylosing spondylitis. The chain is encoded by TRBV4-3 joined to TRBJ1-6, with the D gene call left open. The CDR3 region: CASSQWHGISPLHF. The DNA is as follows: TGCGCCAGCAGCCAATGGCACGGTATTTCACCCCTCCACTTT.